This T cell receptor beta chain is from a study of T cell changes during pregnancy in multiple sclerosis. The protocol was immunoSEQ multiplex PCR, while the TCRdb copy is restricted to in-frame clones and leaves out a portion. The sample consists of approximately 89,000 clones, over 85% of them appearing once. Sample: peripheral blood, taken after pregnancy. The receptor was isolated from a female donor in good health, enrolled as a control in a pregnancy study.

CDR3 region: CASSFWTNPRGYF. CDR3 nucleotide sequence: TGTGCCAGCAGCTTTTGGACTAATCCCCGGGGGTACTTC. The chain links TRBV5-6 to TRBJ2-7; weak D call: TRBD2 (6 bases). Germline lookup yields CDR1 SGHDT and CDR2 YYEEEE. The CDR3 runs 13 residues. Trimming removed 2 bases from V and 12 bases from J, with 18 bases in between.